This T cell receptor beta chain is drawn from a study of metastatic and nonmetastatic thyroid tumors. Overall study: Thyroid patients, malignant and benign, had repertoires compared across blood and tumor or nodule tissue.

There are 16 residues in the CDR3. Trimming pared 4 bases from V and 0 bases from J, leaving 13 bases between. This clone has a count of ten or more. Its antigen is unidentified. Findings and caveats of the study: A significant increase in TCR beta diversity was reportedly seen in malignant thyroid tumors relative to benign nodules, in blood and tumor.

TCRdb used MiXCR to call clones anew from the PCR reads. The profile shows tens of thousands of clones, over 25% of them singletons. Each patient went into thyroid surgery without having received any treatment. This chain links TRBV12-3 or TRBV12-4 with TRBJ1-5; a possible D gene is TRBD1 (5 bases). Sequencing input: blood. The TCR comes from a female donor with papillary thyroid cancer or a benign thyroid nodule (not recorded which). Some clones in this sample may be carry-over from other donors' samples. The CDR3 bases are TGTGCCAGCAGTTGGAGCTCGGGGGTTAGCAATCAGCCCCAGCATTTT. Translation gives CASSWSSGVSNQPQHF.